Presented here are 25 T cell receptor beta chains from one specimen sequenced in a study of control samples from healthy donors and cancer patients. The assay was immunoSEQ multiplex PCR, and TCRdb's table has in-frame clones only and misses some. The sample gives about 94,000 clones, over 75% of which show up once; over 3% is in the top ten. Sequencing was performed on blood. The source is a woman younger than 35 in good health.

The rearrangement joins TRBV11-1 to TRBJ2-1, with 7 nucleotides matching TRBD1. Trimming took 4 bases from V and 2 from J; bases not matched to a gene: 5. Germline loops: CDR1 SGHAT, CDR2 FQDESV (reference sequence). CDR3 length: 15 amino acids. The CDR3 sequence: CASSSGQEPYNEQFF. CDR3 in DNA: TGTGCCAGCAGCTCTGGACAGGAACCCTACAATGAGCAGTTCTTC. The whole variable domain, filled in from reference TRBV11-1 and TRBJ2-1, reads EAEVAQSPRYKITEKSQAVAFWCDPISGHATLYWYRQILGQGPELLVQFQDESVVDDSQLPKDRFSAERLKGVDSTLKIQPAELGDSAMYLCASSSGQEPYNEQFFGPGTRLTVL.

Details on this clone: Other DNA sequences within the sample encode an identical CDR3. V gene TRBV5-4 combines with J gene TRBJ2-2; 12 positions agree with TRBD2. This CDR3 has 17 residues. With 7 bases clipped from V and 2 bases from J, the junction kept 9 bases outside the gene matches. Germline V gives CDR1 SGHNT, CDR2 YYREEE (reference sequence). The CDR3 DNA follows: TGTGCCAGCGGGCGGGCTAGCGGGGGGGGAAACACCGGGGAGCTGTTTTTT. It codes for CASGRASGGGNTGELFF.

V and J are TRBV11-2 and TRBJ2-7; 7 bases agree with TRBD1. Germline CDR1 and CDR2: SGHAT and FQNNGV. The CDR3 is 15 residues long. Trimming cost V 0 bases and J 4 bases; bases outside gene matches: 6. The CDR3 sequence: CASSLDRQGQYEQYF. DNA of the CDR3: TGTGCCAGCAGCTTAGATCGACAGGGACAGTACGAGCAGTACTTC.

The chain's CDR3 is CASSPTSGGTTLNTGELFF. CDR3 DNA: TGTGCCAGCAGCCCAACTAGCGGGGGGACGACGCTTAACACCGGGGAGCTGTTTTTT. The chain joins TRBV5-6 to TRBJ2-2; 12 bases map to TRBD2. This CDR3 region has 19 residues. Germline V gene lookup returns CDR1 SGHDT and CDR2 YYEEEE. The trim removed 4 bases at V and 2 bases at J, leaving 12 bases unmatched.

The CDR3, as DNA: TGTGCCAGCGAAACAGGGGCAGGGGGACCCCTCCACTTT. Amino acid sequence: CASETGAGGPLHF. V and J are TRBV12-3 or TRBV12-4 and TRBJ1-6; 7 bases agree with TRBD1. J gave up 12 bases and V 8 bases, and 10 bases lay outside the gene matches. The CDR3 extends over 13 amino acids.

The gene calls are TRBV5-4 and TRBJ2-3; 8 bases line up with TRBD2. The CDR3 has 15 residues. CDR1 and CDR2 (germline): SGHNT, YYREEE (reference sequence). V lost 5 bases and J lost 2; bases outside the gene matches: 7. The CDR3 reads CASSIGLADTDTQYF. In nucleotides, the CDR3 is TGTGCCAGCAGTATCGGACTAGCCGACACAGATACGCAGTATTTT.

The genes are TRBV3-1 (or the pseudogene TRBV3-2) and TRBJ2-2, with D unresolved. V was trimmed by 4 bases and J by 6 bases, leaving 9 bases between them. CDR1 is LGHDT and CDR2 is YNNKEL in the germline V gene (reference sequence). This CDR3 has 13 amino acids. The CDR3 region is CASSPQVPGELFF. In DNA, the CDR3 is TGTGCCAGCAGCCCCCAGGTTCCCGGGGAGCTGTTTTTT.

The rearrangement uses TRBV9 and TRBJ2-1; 9 bases match TRBD1. J lost 2 bases, V lost 0 bases, and 0 bases had no gene match. Germline V gives CDR1 SGDLS, CDR2 YYNGEE. This CDR3 is 15 amino acids long. The CDR3, as DNA: TGTGCCAGCAGCGTAGGGACAGGGGCCTACAATGAGCAGTTCTTC. Its translation is CASSVGTGAYNEQFF.

To note about this clone: Other DNA variants within this sample encode the same CDR3. The chain is built from TRBV7-9 and TRBJ1-1, with D maybe TRBD1 (5 bases). Germline V gene data show CDR1 as SEHNR and CDR2 as FQNEAQ (reference sequence). This CDR3 region has 13 residues. Trimming cost V 5 bases and J 1 base, with 8 bases left between them. CDR3 nucleotides: TGTGCCAGCAGCCTTCAGGGGAACACTGAAGCTTTCTTT. Translation: CASSLQGNTEAFF.

The rearrangement links TRBV19 to TRBJ1-2, with D perhaps matching TRBD1 (5 bases). The V gene's germline CDR1 is LNHDA and CDR2 SQIVND (reference sequence). Trimming left V 5 bases short and J 3 bases short, with 16 bases between. CDR3 length: 15 amino acids. CDR3 bases: TGTGCCAGTAGTCCCAGGGACGGGAAATACTATGGCTACACCTTC. This codes for CASSPRDGKYYGYTF.

This clone was seen once. The chain recombines TRBV15 with TRBJ1-2; 10 positions agree with TRBD1. Per germline, CDR1 LNHNV and CDR2 YYDKDF (reference sequence). This CDR3 contains 14 residues. The junction had 9 bases not matched to a gene; V was cut back by 5 bases and J by 9 bases. The CDR3 reads CATSGDRGVESYTF. CDR3 nucleotides: TGTGCCACCAGCGGGGACAGGGGAGTGGAAAGCTACACCTTC.

The rearrangement uses TRBV6-4 and TRBJ2-3; 11 nucleotides line up with TRBD2. Per germline, CDR1 MRHNA and CDR2 SNTAGT. The CDR3 is 15 amino acids. V shed 5 bases and J 2 bases; nucleotides not matched to a gene: 3. This CDR3 is CASSKLAGATDTQYF. CDR3 DNA: TGTGCCAGCAGTAAACTAGCGGGGGCCACAGATACGCAGTATTTT.

This chain joins TRBV18 and TRBJ2-1; tentative D call: TRBD1 (7 bases). V gave up 1 base and J gave up 9 bases, with 13 bases separating them. CDR3 size: 14 residues. From germline, CDR1 is KGHSH and CDR2 LQKENI. CDR3 amino acids: CASSPRQGGGEQFF. CDR3 nucleotide sequence: TGTGCCAGCTCACCACGACAGGGAGGAGGTGAGCAGTTCTTC.

The chain joins TRBV6-6 to TRBJ1-1, with no clear D. The V gene lost 5 bases and the J gene lost 6 bases, with 4 bases spanning the gap. This CDR3 has 10 residues. Germline V gives CDR1 MNHNY, CDR2 SVGAGI (reference sequence). In nucleotides, the CDR3 is TGTGCCAGCAGTGCTTCTGAAGCTTTCTTT. Encoded protein: CASSASEAFF.

CDR3 DNA sequence: TGTGCCAGCAGTGAAGCGGGTTTTGGGCTCACAGATACGCAGTATTTT. Translated: CASSEAGFGLTDTQYF. This rearrangement joins TRBV6-1 to TRBJ2-3; D is uncertain. The V and J ends lost 0 bases and 2 bases respectively, with 12 bases between them. This CDR3 has 16 amino acids. Germline V gene sequence: CDR1 MNHNS, CDR2 SASEGT.

The V gene is TRBV9, the J gene TRBJ1-6; D unclear. Trimming pared 5 bases from V and 3 bases from J, leaving 12 bases between. CDR3 length: 15 residues. Germline V gene lookup returns CDR1 SGDLS and CDR2 YYNGEE. CDR3 sequence (DNA): TGTGCCAGCAGTTCCAGAGGGAGCTATAATTCACCCCTCCACTTT. This codes for CASSSRGSYNSPLHF. Combining the CDR3 with reference TRBV9 and TRBJ1-6 gives the whole variable domain DSGVTQTPKHLITATGQRVTLRCSPRSGDLSVYWYQQSLDQGLQFLIQYYNGEERAKGNILERFSAQQFPDLHSELNLSSLELGDSALYFCASSSRGSYNSPLHFGNGTRLTVT.

There are a few counts of this clone. This chain connects TRBV28 to TRBJ1-5; 11 nucleotides match TRBD1. This CDR3 contains 15 residues. V gave up 6 bases and J gave up 5 bases; unmatched junction bases: 6. Germline loops: CDR1 MDHEN, CDR2 SYDVKM. The CDR3 loop reads CASSLGQGGYQPQHF. CDR3 in DNA: TGTGCCAGCAGCCTGGGACAGGGGGGTTATCAGCCCCAGCATTTT.

V gene TRBV5-1 combines with J gene TRBJ2-5; D remains ambiguous. CDR1 and CDR2 from the germline V gene are SGHRS and YFSETQ. The CDR3 is made up of 14 amino acids. The V end was cut by 0 bases, the J end by 1 base, with 7 bases between. CDR3 residues: CASSLAVTQETQYF. CDR3 nucleotides: TGCGCCAGCAGCTTGGCAGTTACCCAAGAGACCCAGTACTTC. The complete variable domain, with remaining parts taken from reference TRBV5-1 and TRBJ2-5, reads KAGVTQTPRYLIKTRGQQVTLSCSPISGHRSVSWYQQTPGQGLQFLFEYFSETQRNKGNFPGRFSGRQFSNSRSEMNVSTLELGDSALYLCASSLAVTQETQYFGPGTRLLVL.

This chain connects TRBV23-1 to TRBJ1-6; 7 positions agree with TRBD1. TRBV23-1 is an ORF, and what it does is uncertain. V was pared by 1 base and J by 19 bases, with 28 bases of the junction left unmatched. The CDR3 is 19 residues long. CDR3 protein: CASSQYPINQGGANRKFHF. In DNA form, the CDR3 reads TGCGCCAGCAGTCAATATCCGATAAACCAAGGGGGCGCGAATAGGAAATTTCACTTT.

The gene calls are TRBV6-5 and TRBJ1-1; D is unclear. The germline V gene encodes CDR1 MNHEY and CDR2 SVGAGI. CDR3 size: 15 residues. The V gene lost 4 bases and the J gene lost 2 bases, with 14 bases spanning the gap. As DNA, the CDR3 is TGTGCCAGCAGTTCCGTCGGACGGACTAACACTGAAGCTTTCTTT. This gives the protein CASSSVGRTNTEAFF.

This clone was seen only once. This chain joins TRBV7-9 and TRBJ1-1; a weak D match, TRBD1 (5 bases). CDR1 is SEHNR, CDR2 FQNEAQ, per germline (reference sequence). Trimming removed 3 bases at V and 1 base at J, with 12 bases between. The CDR3 is made up of 15 amino acids. CDR3 protein: CASSFFGTGNTEAFF. The CDR3 DNA reads as TGTGCCAGCAGCTTTTTCGGGACTGGGAACACTGAAGCTTTCTTT.

The V call is TRBV28, the J call TRBJ1-4; 9 bases are a match to TRBD1. CDR1 MDHEN and CDR2 SYDVKM come from the germline V gene. The CDR3 has 14 residues. After removal of 3 bases from V and 6 bases from J, the junction contained 2 bases not matched to a gene. This chain's CDR3 is CASSLTGGYEKLFF. The CDR3 DNA follows: TGTGCCAGCAGTTTGACAGGGGGGTATGAAAAACTGTTTTTT.

V and J are TRBV5-1 and TRBJ2-1; 9 nucleotides line up with TRBD1. V lost 4 bases to trimming and J lost 8 bases; unmatched junction nucleotides: 10. Germline lookup yields CDR1 SGHRS and CDR2 YFSETQ. The CDR3 covers 15 residues. The CDR3 DNA is TGCGCCAGCAGCCCGACCGGGACAGGGTACTATGAGCAGTTCTTC. This sequence encodes CASSPTGTGYYEQFF.

The rearrangement joins TRBV6-4 to TRBJ1-4; perhaps TRBD1 as D (5 bases). CDR3 length: 15 residues. Trimming pared 2 bases from V and 3 bases from J, leaving 10 bases between. Germline-derived CDR1 and CDR2 are MRHNA and SNTAGT. The CDR3 DNA sequence: TGTGCCAGCAGTGACATGGGGGGTGCTAATGAAAAACTGTTTTTT. Its translation is CASSDMGGANEKLFF.

This rearrangement joins TRBV7-3 to TRBJ1-1; D ambiguous. V lost 2 bases and J lost 7, with 11 bases in between. This CDR3 region has 13 residues. CDR1 SGHTA and CDR2 FQGTGA come from the germline V gene. The CDR3 DNA reads as TGTGCCAGCAGCTTACGCCAGAGTAGTGAAGCTTTCTTT. Residues: CASSLRQSSEAFF.